The 16 T cell receptor beta chains below were found in one sample sequenced in a study of T cells in Graves' hyperthyroidism and ophthalmopathy. RNA transcripts provided the source from which TCR beta CDR3 regions were amplified. The HTBI primer set drove a first-round RT-PCR of the TCR CDR3. One entry per CDR3 protein, called by TCRdb with MiXCR from the multiplex PCR reads. The sample shows 250,000 to 350,000 distinct CDR3 sequences, 16% of them seen only once. Sequenced sample: blood. The receptors originated from a man younger than 40 with Graves' hyperthyroidism.

This clonotype was detected many times. The chain joins TRBV2 to TRBJ2-7, with 9 bases lining up with TRBD2. CDR1 and CDR2 from the germline V gene are SNHLY and FYNNEI. This CDR3 contains 14 residues. Losses at the gene ends were 6 bases for V and 7 bases for J; bases not matched to a gene: 10. The CDR3 sequence is CASRLPGLAREQYF. In DNA, the CDR3 is TGTGCCAGCAGACTTCCGGGACTAGCTAGGGAGCAGTACTTC.

This clonotype has a count of ten or more. The chain carries TRBV3-1 and TRBJ2-2; D is unclear. V lost 0 bases and J 2 bases, leaving 13 bases between the germline ends. The CDR3 runs to 17 residues. The V gene's germline CDR1 is LGHDT and CDR2 YNNKEL (reference sequence). CDR3 sequence: CASSQEGAEINTGELFF. The CDR3 region has the DNA TGTGCCAGCAGCCAAGAAGGCGCGGAGATAAACACCGGGGAGCTGTTTTTT.

This chain links TRBV6-1 with TRBJ2-2, with 7 nucleotides matching TRBD2. CDR1 MNHNS and CDR2 SASEGT come from the germline V gene. J gave up 4 bases and V 9 bases, and 5 bases lay outside the gene matches. The CDR3 is made up of 13 amino acids. CDR3 in amino acids: CASPRGSTGELFF. The CDR3 nucleotides read TGTGCCAGTCCCCGCGGGAGCACCGGGGAGCTGTTTTTT.

The sample holds many counts of this clonotype. The chain combines TRBV20-1 with TRBJ2-7, with TRBD1 matching over 8 bases. CDR3 length equals 13 residues. V lost 6 bases and J lost 6; bases outside the gene matches: 10. Germline V gene lookup returns CDR1 DFQATT and CDR2 SNEGSKA (reference sequence). CDR3 protein: CSAHTGGRGEQYF. The CDR3 DNA reads as TGCAGTGCCCACACAGGGGGGCGAGGCGAGCAGTACTTC.

At least ten counts were recorded for this clonotype. The chain combines TRBV7-3 with TRBJ2-1; D is perhaps TRBD2 (6 bases). The V gene's germline CDR1 is SGHTA and CDR2 FQGTGA. There are 17 residues in the CDR3. The germline V and J ends were trimmed by 5 bases and 6 bases, with 23 bases remaining between them. Written as DNA, the CDR3 is TGTGCCAGCAGCACCGCCAAAGGGCTAGCGCGGTTCAATGAGCAGTTCTTC. Translating it yields CASSTAKGLARFNEQFF.

This clonotype showed up just a few times. CDR3 residues: CASSPGTAGAADTQYF. The CDR3 DNA reads as TGTGCCAGCAGCCCGGGGACAGCCGGAGCGGCAGATACGCAGTATTTT. This chain joins TRBV27 and TRBJ2-3; 7 bases align to TRBD1. The CDR3 runs to 16 residues. CDR1 MNHEY and CDR2 SMNVEV come from the germline V gene (reference sequence). The V segment lost 6 bases and the J segment 4 bases; nucleotides outside the gene matches: 13.

This clonotype has at least ten counts. CDR3 coding DNA: TGTGCCACCAGTGATTTTCCGGGGGTGGAGACCCAGTACTTC. This translates into CATSDFPGVETQYF. The chain is built from TRBV24-1 and TRBJ2-5, with D perhaps matching TRBD2 (6 bases). The V end was cut by 1 base, the J end by 5 bases, with 10 bases between. CDR3 length equals 14 residues. Germline values: CDR1 KGHDR, CDR2 SFDVKD.

This clonotype has at least ten counts. V is TRBV13 and J is TRBJ2-7; possibly TRBD2 for D (5 bases). The CDR3 sequence is 14 residues long. V gave up 4 bases and J gave up 0 bases, with 10 bases separating them. Germline CDR1 PRHDT, CDR2 FYEKMQ (reference sequence). The CDR3 sequence: CASSSSGDSYEQYF. The CDR3 nucleotides are TGTGCCAGCAGCTCCAGCGGAGACTCCTACGAGCAGTACTTC. The variable domain in full, completed from reference TRBV13 and TRBJ2-7, reads AAGVIQSPRHLIKEKRETATLKCYPIPRHDTVYWYQQGPGQDPQFLISFYEKMQSDKGSIPDRFSAQQFSDYHSELNMSSLELGDSALYFCASSSSGDSYEQYFGPGTRLTVT.

Comment on this clonotype: This may be a read error: a much more frequent sequence differs by one nucleotide. The chain is built from TRBV29-1 and TRBJ2-7; D remains ambiguous. V was pared by 4 bases and J by 2 bases, with 6 bases between. Germline loops: CDR1 SQVTM, CDR2 ANQGSEA. The CDR3 runs 11 residues. The CDR3 bases are TGCAGCGTTGGAGAGACCTACGAGCAGTACTTC. It is translated as CSVGETYEQYF.

The chain uses TRBV19 and TRBJ2-4, with D tentatively TRBD1 (5 bases). V shed 5 bases and J shed 1 base, with 15 bases lying between them. CDR3 length: 16 amino acids. Looked up from germline, CDR1 is LNHDA and CDR2 is SQIVND (reference sequence). The CDR3 DNA follows: TGTGCCAGTAGTCTGCCACCAGGGTTTGCCAAAAACATTCAGTACTTC. Its translation: CASSLPPGFAKNIQYF.

This clonotype was observed a handful of times. The chain uses TRBV7-9 and TRBJ2-7, with TRBD2 matching over 8 bases. V shed 5 bases and J 5 bases; nucleotides not matched to a gene: 8. Per the germline V gene, CDR1 is SEHNR and CDR2 is FQNEAQ (reference sequence). The CDR3 loop spans 14 amino acids. The CDR3 DNA follows: TGTGCCAGCAGCGTTGGAGCGGGAGCCCACGAGCAGTACTTC. As protein: CASSVGAGAHEQYF.

The CDR3 loop reads CASSARDRGQETQYF. The CDR3 DNA follows: TGCGCCAGCAGCGCCCGGGACAGGGGGCAAGAGACCCAGTACTTC. J is TRBJ2-5 and V is TRBV4-1; 11 bases fit TRBD1. V lost 5 bases to trimming and J lost 2 bases; unmatched junction nucleotides: 4. This CDR3 is 15 amino acids long. The germline CDR1 and CDR2 sequences are MGHRA and YSYEKL.

V is TRBV19 and J is TRBJ2-3; D is possibly TRBD2 (5 bases). CDR3 size: 14 residues. V was shortened by 3 bases and J by 3 bases, with 10 bases between the two germline ends. The germline CDR1 and CDR2 sequences are LNHDA and SQIVND (reference sequence). The CDR3 DNA sequence: TGTGCCAGTAGTATTTTAGCGAGAACAGATACGCAGTATTTT. This codes for CASSILARTDTQYF.

In its sample, this clonotype was seen many times. This chain uses TRBV3-1 with TRBJ1-6, with TRBD1 matching over 9 bases. CDR1 LGHDT and CDR2 YNNKEL come from the germline V gene (reference sequence). The CDR3 loop spans 17 amino acids. The V and J ends lost 1 base and 6 bases, in that order; junction bases with no gene match: 7. The CDR3 nucleotides read TGTGCCAGCAGCCAAGGGACAGGGGCACCCTTTAATTCACCCCTCCACTTT. This encodes CASSQGTGAPFNSPLHF.

This clonotype was observed at least ten times. The V and J genes are TRBV29-1 and TRBJ1-2; D is undetermined. Germline CDR1 SQVTM, CDR2 ANQGSEA. This CDR3 region has 12 residues. Between the trimmed V and J ends, which lost 0 bases and 1 base, there was a span of 3 bases. The CDR3 DNA reads TGCAGCGTTGAAGACAGTAACTATGGCTACACCTTC. Translation gives CSVEDSNYGYTF.

This clonotype has only a few counts. The V call is TRBV7-9, the J call TRBJ1-1; D not resolved. Germline V CDR1 and CDR2: SEHNR, FQNEAQ (reference sequence). The CDR3 is 14 residues long. The V end lost 1 base, the J end lost 7 bases, and 13 bases lay between the germline ends. CDR3 loop: CASSLDGRKNEAFF. CDR3 sequence (DNA): TGTGCCAGCAGCTTAGATGGCAGAAAGAATGAAGCTTTCTTT.